A selection of T cell receptor beta chains follows, all from one sample in a study of cytomegalovirus exposure and HLA in healthy donors. Sequencing used immunoSEQ multiplex PCR; TCRdb keeps in-frame clones, though not all of them. The table has roughly 110,000 clones, about 80% seen once. The sample taken for sequencing was PBMCs. These receptors were taken from a man aged 30-40 years in good health and CMV-seronegative. Both conserved end residues are part of each CDR3. D genes are given only for firm matches. The size field is filled for only some rows; it gives once, few, many or a size class.

size,J,D,V,CDR3,DNA
-,TRBJ2-3,-,TRBV15,CATSSSSYTQYF,TGTGCCACCAGCAGTAGCAGCTATACGCAGTATTTT
-,TRBJ2-3,TRBD2,TRBV4-1,CASSRLAGVGADTQYF,TGCGCCAGCAGCCGACTAGCGGGAGTCGGTGCAGATACGCAGTATTTT
-,TRBJ1-2,TRBD1,TRBV5-5,CASSLGTGGFYGYTF,TGTGCCAGCAGCTTGGGGACAGGGGGCTTCTATGGCTACACCTTC
-,TRBJ1-4,TRBD1,TRBV19,CASSTSRQGGEKLFF,TGTGCCAGTAGTACGAGCCGACAGGGGGGTGAAAAACTGTTTTTT
-,TRBJ2-2,TRBD2,TRBV9,CASKRGGDTGELFF,TGTGCCAGCAAGCGGGGGGGGGACACCGGGGAGCTGTTTTTT
once,TRBJ1-4,TRBD1,TRBV10-3,CATTGAQNEKLFF,TGTGCCACTACAGGGGCCCAAAATGAAAAACTGTTTTTT
-,TRBJ1-2,TRBD1,TRBV19,CASIQGQGAYGYTF,TGTGCCAGCATACAGGGACAGGGGGCCTATGGCTACACCTTC
few,TRBJ2-7,TRBD1,TRBV5-1,CASSPEWDRAGNEQYF,TGCGCCAGCAGCCCCGAGTGGGACAGGGCAGGAAACGAGCAGTACTTC
-,TRBJ2-7,TRBD2,TRBV28,CASSVSGRIVYEQYF,TGTGCCAGCAGTGTTAGCGGGAGAATAGTCTACGAGCAGTACTTC
-,TRBJ2-5,TRBD1,TRBV4-1,CASSQAGGGWLQETQYF,TGCGCCAGCAGCCAAGCAGGGGGCGGCTGGCTCCAAGAGACCCAGTACTTC
-,TRBJ1-2,-,TRBV2,CASSVEGHGGYTF,TGTGCCAGCAGTGTGGAGGGGCACGGGGGCTACACCTTC
-,TRBJ1-2,TRBD1,TRBV7-8,CASSLLRTGGLSNGYTF,TGTGCCAGCAGCTTACTCAGGACAGGGGGCCTTAGCAATGGCTACACCTTC
-,TRBJ2-3,TRBD2,TRBV30,CAWGTSGTDTQYF,TGTGCCTGGGGGACTAGCGGCACAGATACGCAGTATTTT
once,TRBJ2-2,TRBD1,TRBV5-1,CASSRGQKNTGELFF,TGCGCCAGCAGCAGGGGACAGAAGAACACCGGGGAGCTGTTTTTT
few,TRBJ1-5,-,TRBV18,CASSPRKVTDQPQHF,TGTGCCAGCTCACCACGTAAGGTAACAGATCAGCCCCAGCATTTT
-,TRBJ2-7,TRBD1,TRBV6-1,CASSEGGQGLYEQYF,TGTGCCAGCAGTGAAGGGGGACAGGGTCTATACGAGCAGTACTTC
few,TRBJ1-1,-,TRBV6-6,CASSYLGEDTEAFF,TGTGCCAGCAGTTACTTGGGGGAGGACACTGAAGCTTTCTTT
-,TRBJ1-5,-,TRBV7-9,CASSMAGTLNQPQHF,TGTGCCAGCAGCATGGCCGGGACACTTAATCAGCCCCAGCATTTT
-,TRBJ2-3,TRBD2,TRBV4-2,CASSQDLRAGGSTDTQYF,TGTGCCAGCAGCCAAGATCTTAGAGCGGGAGGAAGCACAGATACGCAGTATTTT
-,TRBJ2-2,TRBD2,TRBV13,CASSFGTSGELFF,TGTGCCAGCAGCTTCGGGACTAGCGGGGAGCTGTTTTTT
few,TRBJ1-2,TRBD1,TRBV6-1,CAISEEGAVGYGYTF,TGTGCCATCAGTGAGGAGGGGGCGGTCGGCTATGGCTACACCTTC
-,TRBJ2-7,-,TRBV27,CASSRATGGYEQYF,TGTGCCAGCAGCCGGGCCACCGGGGGTTACGAGCAGTACTTC
-,TRBJ1-1,TRBD1,TRBV5-1,CASSLGDRGNTEAFF,TGCGCCAGCAGCTTGGGGGACAGGGGGAACACTGAAGCTTTCTTT
-,TRBJ1-3,-,TRBV12-5,CASGLGPRGDSGNTIYF,TGTGCTAGTGGTTTGGGCCCGCGGGGGGATTCTGGAAACACCATATATTTT
-,TRBJ2-4,-,TRBV6-5,CASSYQLPGVNDIQYF,TGTGCCAGCAGTTACCAACTCCCAGGGGTTAACGACATTCAGTACTTC
-,TRBJ1-1,TRBD1,TRBV27,CASSLSTGEAEAFF,TGTGCCAGCAGTTTATCGACAGGGGAAGCTGAAGCTTTCTTT
few,TRBJ2-1,-,TRBV6-1,CASSIYNEQFF,TGTGCCAGCAGTATATACAATGAGCAGTTCTTC
-,TRBJ2-1,TRBD2,TRBV5-1,CASSFGLAGPSSYNEQFF,TGCGCCAGCAGCTTTGGACTAGCGGGACCGAGCTCCTACAATGAGCAGTTCTTC
-,TRBJ2-3,-,TRBV9,CASSERQDSDTQYF,TGTGCCAGCAGCGAACGACAGGATTCGGATACGCAGTATTTT
few,TRBJ2-7,TRBD1,TRBV7-2,CASSLPPGTGVMSYEQYF,TGTGCCAGCAGCTTACCCCCCGGGACAGGGGTCATGTCCTACGAGCAGTACTTC
-,TRBJ1-2,TRBD1,TRBV2,CASRDRGIQFGYTF,TGTGCCAGCAGAGACAGGGGTATTCAGTTTGGCTACACCTTC
-,TRBJ2-2,-,TRBV30,CAWSVPGPGELFF,TGTGCCTGGAGTGTACCAGGTCCCGGGGAGCTGTTTTTT
-,TRBJ1-2,-,TRBV2,CASSEELVGPLQGNGYTF,TGTGCCAGCAGTGAAGAGTTGGTCGGACCTCTGCAGGGGAATGGCTACACCTTC
-,TRBJ2-1,-,TRBV27,CASSSLTLYNEQFF,TGTGCCAGCAGTTCGCTGACATTATACAATGAGCAGTTCTTC
few,TRBJ1-1,TRBD1,TRBV4-1,CASSRQTGVNTEAFF,TGCGCCAGCAGCCGTCAGACAGGGGTAAACACTGAAGCTTTCTTT
many,TRBJ2-7,TRBD1,TRBV5-6,CASSLDRDREQYF,TGTGCCAGCAGCCTGGACAGGGACCGCGAGCAGTACTTC
-,TRBJ2-3,-,TRBV12-2,CASRLGTSGASDTQYF,TGTGCAAGTCGCCTTGGGACTAGCGGGGCTTCAGATACGCAGTATTTT
-,TRBJ1-1,TRBD1,TRBV10-3,CAISDRGLTEAFF,TGTGCCATCAGTGACAGGGGGCTCACTGAAGCTTTCTTT
-,TRBJ2-2,TRBD2,TRBV2,CASREASGVNTGELFF,TGTGCCAGCCGGGAGGCCAGCGGAGTGAACACCGGGGAGCTGTTTTTT
-,TRBJ2-5,TRBD2,TRBV7-2,CASSLWAGGQETQYF,TGTGCCAGCAGCTTATGGGCGGGGGGGCAGGAGACCCAGTACTTC
-,TRBJ1-6,TRBD1,TRBV6-6,CASSNFDRVNSPLHF,TGTGCCAGCTCAAACTTTGACAGGGTTAATTCACCCCTCCACTTT
-,TRBJ2-1,-,TRBV7-8,CASSPYRVSYNEQFF,TGTGCCAGCAGTCCGTACAGGGTTTCCTACAATGAGCAGTTCTTC